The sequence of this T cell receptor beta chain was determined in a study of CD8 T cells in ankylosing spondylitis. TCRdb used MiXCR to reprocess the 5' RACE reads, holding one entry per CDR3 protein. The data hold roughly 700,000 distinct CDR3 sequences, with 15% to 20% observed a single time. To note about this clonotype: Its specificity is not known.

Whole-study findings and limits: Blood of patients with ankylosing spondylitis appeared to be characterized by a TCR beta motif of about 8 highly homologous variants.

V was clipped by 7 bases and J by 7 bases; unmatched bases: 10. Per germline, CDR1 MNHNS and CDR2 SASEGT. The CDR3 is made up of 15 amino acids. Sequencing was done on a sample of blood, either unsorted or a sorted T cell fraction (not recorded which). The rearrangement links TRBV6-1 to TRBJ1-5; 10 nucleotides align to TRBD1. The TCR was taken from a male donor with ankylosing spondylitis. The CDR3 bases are TGTGCCAGCAAGGGACAGGGGACCTTCGGGCAGCCCCAGCATTTT. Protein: CASKGQGTFGQPQHF.